The 5 T cell receptor beta chains given below trace back to one sample, sequenced in a study of monozygotic twins with inflammatory bowel disease. TCRdb reanalyzed the 5' RACE reads and collapses them to one entry per CDR3 protein, without DNA. The table for this sample gives over 150,000 distinct CDR3 sequences. Material: blood. The receptors stem from a human donor with ulcerative colitis or Crohn's disease, or a healthy co-twin of an affected twin (not recorded which).

V usage is TRBV7-2 and J usage is TRBJ2-1. Germline-derived CDR1 and CDR2 are SGHTA and FQGNSA. The CDR3 runs 15 residues. Here the CDR3 reads CASSLESGLDNEQFF.

The chain employs TRBV20-1 and TRBJ2-1; the D call from TCRdb, TRBD2, cannot be confirmed without DNA. Germline values: CDR1 DFQATT, CDR2 SNEGSKA (reference sequence). The CDR3 runs to 14 residues. The CDR3 region is CSASRVLVGDEQFF.

V usage is TRBV5-1 and J usage is TRBJ2-5; as DNA is missing, the TRBD2 call by TCRdb cannot be tested. The CDR3 has 14 amino acids. The germline V gene has CDR1 SGHRS and CDR2 YFSETQ. CDR3 in amino acids: CASSLERDWQSQYF.

CDR3: CASSLTGGGDTQYF. The chain has TRBV5-1 and TRBJ2-3; TCRdb gives TRBD2 as the D gene, but with no DNA this cannot be confirmed. Germline loops: CDR1 SGHRS, CDR2 YFSETQ. The CDR3 consists of 14 residues.

This chain links TRBV4-2 with TRBJ2-3; TCRdb proposes TRBD1, but this gene call is untestable without DNA. The CDR3 sequence is 14 residues long. The V gene's germline CDR1 is LGHNA and CDR2 YNFKEQ. The chain's CDR3 is CASSPQGEVDTQYF.